This T cell receptor (beta chain) was captured by sequencing in a study of blood T cell repertoires in COVID-19. Background on the study: Sources were T cells, B-cell-depleted T cells, or PBMCs; the material itself was cDNA or gDNA.

In the authors' workflow: Reference gene primers were amplified, and this amplification served to estimate nucleated cell counts. Method: immunoSEQ multiplex PCR; TCRdb's copy keeps in-frame clones and lacks some. V and J calls and clone size are given by that table; D and trimming were obtained from the DNA. The table records fewer than 300,000 clones, more than 65% of them present only once. Germline assignment: CDR1 SQVTM and CDR2 ANQGSEA. The CDR3 has 13 residues. V shed 7 bases, J shed 3 bases, and the junction held 3 bases outside the gene matches. The source material was peripheral blood. The chain employs TRBV29-1 and TRBJ2-3; 11 bases are a match to TRBD2. This sequence originates from a young woman with acute or convalescent COVID-19. DNA for the CDR3: TGCAGCGGGAGACTAGCGGGGACAGATACGCAGTATTTT. Protein sequence: CSGRLAGTDTQYF.